These T cell receptor beta chains were read from a single sample in a study of tumor-infiltrating lymphocytes in primary liver carcinoma. MiXCR, applied by TCRdb to the multiplex PCR reads, yields one record per CDR3 protein. Found here are some 120,000 distinct CDR3 sequences, roughly three fifths of them singletons; the top ten hold 8% to 9%. Source material: liver tumor tissue from sampling region 3. These receptors were obtained from a woman aged 55-69 years with primary liver carcinoma and hepatitis B virus infection. Both conserved end residues are part of each CDR3. The D gene is left open where the match is weak. A clone size is listed for some rows: how often the clone was seen (once, few, many), or a class if it is expanded.

NA,TRBJ2-3,TRBV11-2,NA,TGTGCCAGCAGCTTAGCCGGGTGGCGAACTAGCACATATACGCAATATTTT,CASSLAGWRTSTYTQYF
NA,TRBJ2-7,TRBV20-1,NA,TGCAGTGCTAGATTAGACGATCCCCCGGAGCAGTACTTC,CSARLDDPPEQYF
TRBD2,TRBJ2-1,TRBV29-1,NA,TGCAGTGGTATGACTAGCGGCAGTGAGCAGTTCTTC,CSGMTSGSEQFF
NA,TRBJ2-6,TRBV20-1,NA,TGCAGTGCTAGAGGGCAGTGGGCCTCCGGGGCCAACGTCCTGACTTTC,CSARGQWASGANVLTF
TRBD2,TRBJ2-2,TRBV4-1,many,TGCGCCAGCAGCTACACTCCCCTAGCGGACAACACCGGGGAGCTGTTTTTT,CASSYTPLADNTGELFF
NA,TRBJ2-1,TRBV2,NA,TGTGCCTGCAATGACAGTGAACCGGTCTACAATGAGCAGTTCTTC,CACNDSEPVYNEQFF
NA,TRBJ1-2,TRBV6-1,many,TGTGCCAGCAGTGAAGCCTGGGCAGAGGAGGGCTACACCTTC,CASSEAWAEEGYTF
NA,TRBJ2-7,TRBV25-1,NA,TGTGCCAGCATCAAGGCAGACCCGTCCTACGAGCAGTACTTC,CASIKADPSYEQYF
TRBD1,TRBJ2-7,TRBV11-3,NA,TGTGTCAGCAGCTTCGCGCCGACAGGGACCTACGAACAGTACTTC,CVSSFAPTGTYEQYF
NA,TRBJ2-7,TRBV29-1,many,TGCAGCGTTGAGACAGGAACCTTCTACGAGCAGTACTTC,CSVETGTFYEQYF
NA,TRBJ1-1,TRBV7-9,NA,TGTGCCAGCAGCCTAGGGGGGTCACAGAACACTGAAGCTCTCTTT,CASSLGGSQNTEALF
NA,TRBJ2-1,TRBV11-3,NA,TGTGCCAGCAGCTTAGGAGCTAACGGGAAGCTCGAGCAGTTCTTC,CASSLGANGKLEQFF
NA,TRBJ2-2,TRBV11-2,once,TGTGCCAGCGGCAGGCAGAACATCGGGGAGCTGTTTTTT,CASGRQNIGELFF
NA,TRBJ1-2,TRBV6-1,many,TGTGCCACCCCGGTAAGGGCAGGGAGGCAAGCTAACTATGGCTACACCTTC,CATPVRAGRQANYGYTF
NA,TRBJ2-3,TRBV4-1,many,TGCGCCAGCAAGGGGCTACACGGCACAGATACGCAGTATTTT,CASKGLHGTDTQYF
NA,TRBJ2-3,TRBV4-2,many,TGTGCCAGCAGCCGGTCAGGGGTAGGGGGTACAGATACGCAGTATTTT,CASSRSGVGGTDTQYF
NA,TRBJ1-2,TRBV11-2,NA,TGTGCCTGCAGCCTAGATCCGATCAGGGCGCTGCGCTATGGCTACACTTTC,CACSLDPIRALRYGYTF
NA,TRBJ2-7,TRBV5-6,NA,TGTGCCAGCAGCCCTAGCTTGGGACTCAGCTCCTACGAGCAGTACTTC,CASSPSLGLSSYEQYF
NA,TRBJ1-3,TRBV7-8,NA,TGTGCCAGCAGCTTAACCCCTTCCAGCCAGGCCACTGGAAACGCCATGTATTTT,CASSLTPSSQATGNAMYF
TRBD1,TRBJ2-5,TRBV11-2,NA,TGTGGCAGCAGGTTACCCACAGGGGATGGAGAGACCCAGAACTTC,CGSRLPTGDGETQNF
NA,TRBJ2-1,TRBV5-1,NA,TGCGCCAGCAGAGTATCGGGGCACCTTTACAATGAGCAGTTCTTC,CASRVSGHLYNEQFF
TRBD1,TRBJ2-1,TRBV5-6,NA,TGTGCCAGCGGCTTGGGACAGTTCTACAATGAGCAGTTCTTC,CASGLGQFYNEQFF
NA,TRBJ2-3,TRBV11-2,NA,TGTGCCAACAGCTCAGAGGGTTGGATTTACCAGTATTTT,CANSSEGWIYQYF
NA,TRBJ1-5,TRBV6-6,many,TGTGCCAGCAGTCTCAGGGACCCTAGCAATCAGCCCCAGCATTTT,CASSLRDPSNQPQHF
NA,TRBJ1-2,TRBV11-2,NA,TGTGCCAGCAACTTAGATCGGGGACTGGGGTGGGACGGCTACACCTTC,CASNLDRGLGWDGYTF
NA,TRBJ1-6,TRBV11-2,few,TGTGCCAGAAGCTTAGTCTTGACTATCACACCCCTCCACTTT,CARSLVLTITPLHF
TRBD2,TRBJ2-1,TRBV5-6,NA,TGTGCCAGCAGCTTAAAACTAGCGCGATCAAACGATGAGCTGTTCTTC,CASSLKLARSNDELFF
NA,TRBJ2-2,TRBV11-2,once,TGTGCCAGCAGCATAAGTCTGGCCGGGGAGCTGTTTTTT,CASSISLAGELFF
NA,TRBJ2-3,TRBV6-2/TRBV6-3,NA,TGTGCCAGCAGTTACGCTGAAACCCGCACAGATGGGCAGTATTTT,CASSYAETRTDGQYF
TRBD2,TRBJ2-4,TRBV5-1,few,TGCGCCAGCAGCCCGACTAGCAGGAGTATTGCCAAAAACATTCAGTACTTC,CASSPTSRSIAKNIQYF
NA,TRBJ2-7,TRBV5-1,NA,TGCGCCAGCAGCCTGAGCTATTTAACCGAGCAGTACTTC,CASSLSYLTEQYF
NA,TRBJ2-2,TRBV12-3/TRBV12-4,NA,TGCGCCAGCAGTTTAGAGATGGGCAGGGAGCTGATCTTT,CASSLEMGRELIF
NA,TRBJ2-2,TRBV5-1,NA,TGCGCCAGCACCGCATTAGGATCCGCCGGGGAGCTGTTTTTT,CASTALGSAGELFF
TRBD2,TRBJ2-1,TRBV10-3,NA,TGTGCCATCGATGCTAGCGGGAGGGCCTGGTCCTACAATGAGCAGCTCTTC,CAIDASGRAWSYNEQLF
TRBD2,TRBJ2-7,TRBV11-1,once,TGTGTCAGCAGCGGGAAGAGGGCCACCTACGAACCGTACTTC,CVSSGKRATYEPYF
TRBD1,TRBJ1-4,TRBV28,many,TGTGCCAGCAGCCCCCCACAGGGGAGTTGGGAAAAACTGTTTTTT,CASSPPQGSWEKLFF
NA,TRBJ1-2,TRBV12-3/TRBV12-4,NA,TGTGCCTGCAGCGCAGAGACAGACTATGGCTACACCTTC,CACSAETDYGYTF
NA,TRBJ1-2,TRBV10-3,many,TGTGCCATCAGTGAGTCCGTCTATGGCTACACCTTC,CAISESVYGYTF
NA,TRBJ2-1,TRBV6-5,NA,TGTGCCAGGAGTTACTCGATTCCTAACGGAGCGACCTACAATGAGCAGTTCTTC,CARSYSIPNGATYNEQFF
NA,TRBJ2-7,TRBV28,NA,TGTGCCAGCAGTTTGGGTCTGCGGGGAAGGGACGAGCAGTACTTC,CASSLGLRGRDEQYF
NA,TRBJ2-5,TRBV11-2,NA,TGTGCCAGCTGCTTACATAGGGGAGAGACCCAGTACTTC,CASCLHRGETQYF
NA,TRBJ2-7,TRBV7-8,once,TGTGCCAGCTGCTTAGCGGTAAGCTACGAGCAGTACTTC,CASCLAVSYEQYF
TRBD1,TRBJ2-1,TRBV11-2,NA,TGTGCTAGCAGCTCCCGGGACAGGGTCCTGGATGTGCAGTTCTTC,CASSSRDRVLDVQFF
NA,TRBJ2-4,TRBV12-3/TRBV12-4,once,TGTGCCAGCAGCCTCACGGGACACCGGGACGTAGGTGGGATTCAGTACTTC,CASSLTGHRDVGGIQYF
TRBD1,TRBJ2-3,TRBV11-2,NA,TGTGCCAGAAGCTTAGACAGGGAGATTGATGCGCAGTATTTT,CARSLDREIDAQYF
NA,TRBJ2-5,TRBV12-3/TRBV12-4,many,TGTGCCAGCAGTCCTCGGCTGGGGGAGACCCAGTACTTC,CASSPRLGETQYF
TRBD1,TRBJ2-3,TRBV28,few,TGTGCCAGCAGTTTAGGCTTACAGGGGGCTAGCACAGATACGCAGTATTTT,CASSLGLQGASTDTQYF
NA,TRBJ2-5,TRBV11-1,NA,TGTGCCAGCAGTTCGCTCGGGACCGATCAAGAGACCCAGTACTTC,CASSSLGTDQETQYF
TRBD2,TRBJ2-7,TRBV5-4,few,TGTGCCAGCAGCTTGACTAGCGGGTCCTACGAGCGGTACTTC,CASSLTSGSYERYF
NA,TRBJ2-7,TRBV7-9,few,TGTGCCAGCAGCTTAGAAGGCGGCCCAGGGGCCTACGGGCAATACTTC,CASSLEGGPGAYGQYF
NA,TRBJ1-1,TRBV29-1,many,TGCAGCGTTGCTGGGGGTTCCACTGAAGCTTTCTTT,CSVAGGSTEAFF
TRBD1,TRBJ2-1,TRBV7-9,NA,TGTGCCAGCAGCCGTGGGACAGAGGCATACAATGAGCAGTTCTTC,CASSRGTEAYNEQFF
NA,TRBJ1-1,TRBV11-2,NA,TGTGCCAGCGGCCCACCCGGGGGGGTGCATACCACTGAAGCTTTCTTT,CASGPPGGVHTTEAFF